This is a list of T cell receptor beta chains from one sample in a study of blood T cell repertoires in COVID-19. The data were produced by immunoSEQ multiplex PCR, yet TCRdb's version contains in-frame clones alone and is incomplete. This table holds over 350,000 clones, 70% to 90% found once. Sequencing input: PBMCs or T cells enriched from blood (not recorded which). All receptors derive from a woman aged 25 to 39 with acute COVID-19. CDR3s include the opening cysteine and the closing phenylalanine or tryptophan. Fields, in order: J gene, V gene, clone size, D gene, CDR3 protein, CDR3 DNA. D genes are given only for firm matches. Clone sizes are given selectively: once, few, many, or a class where the clone is expanded.

TRBJ2-5 | TRBV4-1 | . | TRBD1 | CASSLRTGLAGTQYF | TGCGCCAGCAGCCTCCGGACAGGCTTGGCGGGGACCCAGTACTTC
TRBJ2-1 | TRBV5-4 | once | TRBD1 | CASSLYRGAFNEQFF | TGTGCCAGCAGCTTGTACAGGGGAGCCTTTAATGAGCAGTTCTTC
TRBJ2-2 | TRBV19 | . | . | CASTHFAAGGNGELFF | TGTGCCAGTACGCACTTCGCGGCAGGAGGAAACGGGGAGCTGTTTTTT
TRBJ1-1 | TRBV12-3/TRBV12-4 | . | . | CASTVTGTPEAFF | TGTGCCAGCACCGTTACAGGGACCCCTGAAGCTTTCTTT
TRBJ1-6 | TRBV7-2 | . | . | CASSLAGTQAGPLHF | TGTGCCAGCAGCTTAGCTGGGACACAGGCGGGCCCCCTCCACTTT
TRBJ1-4 | TRBV19 | . | . | CASSIGQSNEKLFF | TGTGCCAGTAGTATTGGACAGTCTAATGAAAAACTGTTTTTT
TRBJ2-3 | TRBV15 | . | . | CATSGGASDTQYF | TGTGCCACCAGCGGGGGGGCCTCAGATACGCAGTATTTT
TRBJ2-7 | TRBV7-9 | . | . | CASSFSRDTSYEQYF | TGTGCCAGCAGCTTTTCCCGGGACACCTCCTACGAGCAGTACTTC
TRBJ2-7 | TRBV6-2/TRBV6-3 | . | TRBD2 | CASSETSGFSYEQYF | TGTGCCAGCAGTGAGACTAGCGGGTTTTCCTACGAGCAGTACTTC
TRBJ1-1 | TRBV25-1 | . | . | CASSVQGLTEAFF | TGTGCCAGCAGTGTTCAGGGATTGACTGAAGCTTTCTTT
TRBJ2-5 | TRBV29-1 | once | . | CSVVVRQGVQETQYF | TGCAGCGTTGTCGTTAGGCAGGGCGTACAAGAGACCCAGTACTTC
TRBJ2-2 | TRBV30 | . | . | CAWRAWSTGELFF | TGTGCCTGGAGGGCATGGTCCACCGGGGAGCTGTTTTTT
TRBJ2-2 | TRBV15 | . | . | CATSSPRKRLAGELFF | TGTGCCACCAGCAGCCCTAGGAAGAGGTTAGCCGGGGAGCTGTTTTTT
TRBJ2-5 | TRBV2 | . | . | CASSDENRAQETQYF | TGTGCCAGCAGTGACGAAAACAGAGCTCAAGAGACCCAGTACTTC
TRBJ2-1 | TRBV5-1 | once | . | CASSLMVEGDEQFF | TGCGCCAGCAGCTTGATGGTGGAGGGCGATGAGCAGTTCTTC
TRBJ2-1 | TRBV24-1 | . | TRBD1 | CATSDITGTGVHNEQFF | TGTGCCACCAGTGACATAACCGGGACAGGGGTCCACAATGAGCAGTTCTTC
TRBJ1-5 | TRBV19 | . | . | CASMRGYNQPQHF | TGTGCCAGTATGAGAGGGTACAATCAGCCCCAGCATTTT